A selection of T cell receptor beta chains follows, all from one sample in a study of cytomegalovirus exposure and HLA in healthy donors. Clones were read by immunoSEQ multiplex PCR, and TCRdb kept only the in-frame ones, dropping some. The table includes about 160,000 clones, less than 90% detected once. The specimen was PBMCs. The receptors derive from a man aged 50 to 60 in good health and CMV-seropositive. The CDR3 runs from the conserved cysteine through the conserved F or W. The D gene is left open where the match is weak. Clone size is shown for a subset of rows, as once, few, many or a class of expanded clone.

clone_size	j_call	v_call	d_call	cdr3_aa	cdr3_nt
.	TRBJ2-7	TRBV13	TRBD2	CASSSGAGGRSYEQYF	TGTGCCAGCAGCTCTGGTGCGGGAGGGCGGTCCTACGAGCAGTACTTC
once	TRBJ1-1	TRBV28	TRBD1	CASSITQGAGTEAFF	TGTGCCAGCAGTATCACACAGGGGGCTGGCACTGAAGCTTTCTTT
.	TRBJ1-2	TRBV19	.	CASSPLRGGYTF	TGTGCCAGTAGTCCTCTCCGAGGGGGCTACACCTTC
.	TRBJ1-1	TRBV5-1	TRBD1	CASSLGLRQGGTEAFF	TGCGCCAGCAGCTTGGGGTTACGACAGGGGGGCACTGAAGCTTTCTTT
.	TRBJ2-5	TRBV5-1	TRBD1	CASSQQGAQETQYF	TGCGCCAGCAGCCAACAGGGGGCCCAGGAGACCCAGTACTTC
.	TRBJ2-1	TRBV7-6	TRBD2	CASSPRGGRTYNEQFF	TGTGCCAGCAGCCCCCGGGGGGGGAGAACCTACAATGAGCAGTTCTTC
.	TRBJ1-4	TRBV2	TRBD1	CASADRGVGEKLFF	TGTGCCAGCGCGGACAGGGGAGTTGGGGAAAAACTGTTTTTT
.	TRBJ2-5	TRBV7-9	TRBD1	CASSHEGQRETQYF	TGTGCCAGCAGCCACGAGGGACAGCGAGAGACCCAGTACTTC
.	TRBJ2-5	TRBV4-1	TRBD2	CASSRLAGAETQYF	TGCGCCAGCAGCCGACTAGCGGGGGCGGAGACCCAGTACTTC
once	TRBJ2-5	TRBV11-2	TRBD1	CASSLTTGGRETQYF	TGTGCCAGCAGCCTAACAACAGGGGGCCGAGAGACCCAGTACTTC
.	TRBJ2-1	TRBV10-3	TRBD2	CAISESTSSYNEQFF	TGTGCCATCAGTGAGTCGACTAGCAGCTACAATGAGCAGTTCTTC